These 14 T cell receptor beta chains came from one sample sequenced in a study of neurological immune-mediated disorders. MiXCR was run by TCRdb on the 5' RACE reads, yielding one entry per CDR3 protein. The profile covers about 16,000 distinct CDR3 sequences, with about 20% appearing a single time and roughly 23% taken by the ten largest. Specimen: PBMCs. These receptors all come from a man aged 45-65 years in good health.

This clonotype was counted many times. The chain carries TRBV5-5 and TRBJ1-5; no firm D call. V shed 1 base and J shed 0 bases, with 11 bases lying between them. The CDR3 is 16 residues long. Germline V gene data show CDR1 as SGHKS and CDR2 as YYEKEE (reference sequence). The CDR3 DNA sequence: TGTGCCAGCAGCTTGAGAGGAATCAATAGCAATCAGCCCCAGCATTTT. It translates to CASSLRGINSNQPQHF.

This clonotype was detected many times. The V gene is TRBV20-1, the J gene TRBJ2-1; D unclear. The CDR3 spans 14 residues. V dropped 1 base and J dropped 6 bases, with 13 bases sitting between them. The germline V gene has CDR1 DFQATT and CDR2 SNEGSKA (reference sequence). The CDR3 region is CSARVPNPLNEQFF. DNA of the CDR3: TGCAGTGCTAGAGTTCCTAACCCTCTCAATGAGCAGTTCTTC.

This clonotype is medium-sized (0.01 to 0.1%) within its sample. CDR3 sequence: CAIGSYNEQFF. DNA of the CDR3: TGTGCCATCGGCAGCTACAATGAGCAGTTCTTC. The gene calls are TRBV10-3 and TRBJ2-1; D remains unclear. Germline CDR1 is ENHRY and CDR2 is SYGVKD. CDR3 length equals 11 residues. Trimming removed 8 bases from V and 3 bases from J, with 5 bases in between.

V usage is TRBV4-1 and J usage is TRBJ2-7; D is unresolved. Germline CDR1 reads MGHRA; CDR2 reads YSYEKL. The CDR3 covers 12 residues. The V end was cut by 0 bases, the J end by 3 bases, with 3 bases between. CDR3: CASSQENYEQYF. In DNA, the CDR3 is TGCGCCAGCAGCCAAGAGAACTACGAGCAGTACTTC.

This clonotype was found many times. The CDR3 DNA sequence: TGTGCCAGCAGTATGAACGGGGCAGATCGGGAAAAACTGTTTTTT. The encoded protein is CASSMNGADREKLFF. The V gene is TRBV27, the J gene TRBJ1-4; tentative D call: TRBD1 (5 bases). The CDR3 is 15 residues long. V gave up 5 bases and J gave up 8 bases, with 18 bases separating them. CDR1 is MNHEY, CDR2 SMNVEV, per germline (reference sequence).

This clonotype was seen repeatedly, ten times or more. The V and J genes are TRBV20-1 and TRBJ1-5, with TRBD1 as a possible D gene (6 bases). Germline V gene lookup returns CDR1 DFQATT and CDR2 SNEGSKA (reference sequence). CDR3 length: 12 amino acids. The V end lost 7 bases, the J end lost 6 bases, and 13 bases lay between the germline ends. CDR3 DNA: TGCAGTGGGGGGGCGGGTATTCAGCCCCAGCATTTT. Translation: CSGGAGIQPQHF.

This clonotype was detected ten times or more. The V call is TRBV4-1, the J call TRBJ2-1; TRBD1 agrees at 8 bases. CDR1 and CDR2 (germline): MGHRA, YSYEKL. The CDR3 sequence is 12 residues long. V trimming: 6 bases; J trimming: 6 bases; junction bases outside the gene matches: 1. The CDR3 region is CASSGQGNEQFF. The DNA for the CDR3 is TGCGCCAGCAGTGGACAGGGCAATGAGCAGTTCTTC.

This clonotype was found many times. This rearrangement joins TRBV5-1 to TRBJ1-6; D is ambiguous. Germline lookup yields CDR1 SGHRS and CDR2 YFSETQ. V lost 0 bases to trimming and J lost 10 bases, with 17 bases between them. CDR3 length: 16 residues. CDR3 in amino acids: CASSLVGRLEISPLHF. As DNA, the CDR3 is TGCGCCAGCAGCTTGGTAGGGCGACTGGAGATATCACCCCTCCACTTT.

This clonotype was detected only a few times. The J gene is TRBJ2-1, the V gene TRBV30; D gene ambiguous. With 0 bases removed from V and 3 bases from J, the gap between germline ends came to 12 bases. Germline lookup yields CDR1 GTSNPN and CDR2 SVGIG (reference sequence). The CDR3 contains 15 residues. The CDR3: CAWSVRAVIYNEQFF. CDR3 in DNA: TGTGCCTGGAGTGTACGGGCGGTAATCTACAATGAGCAGTTCTTC.

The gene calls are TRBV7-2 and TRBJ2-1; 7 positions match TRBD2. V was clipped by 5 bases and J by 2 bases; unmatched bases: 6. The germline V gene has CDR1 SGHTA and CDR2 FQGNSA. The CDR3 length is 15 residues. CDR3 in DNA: TGTGCCAGCAGCGCAACCGGGACTACCTACAATGAGCAGTTCTTC. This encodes CASSATGTTYNEQFF.

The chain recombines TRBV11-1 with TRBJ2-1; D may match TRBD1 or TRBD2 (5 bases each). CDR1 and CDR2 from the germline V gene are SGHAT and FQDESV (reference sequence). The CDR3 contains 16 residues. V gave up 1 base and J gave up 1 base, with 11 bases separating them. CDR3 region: CASSLVWGPSYNEQFF. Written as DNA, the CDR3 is TGTGCCAGCAGCTTAGTGTGGGGACCTTCCTACAATGAGCAGTTCTTC.

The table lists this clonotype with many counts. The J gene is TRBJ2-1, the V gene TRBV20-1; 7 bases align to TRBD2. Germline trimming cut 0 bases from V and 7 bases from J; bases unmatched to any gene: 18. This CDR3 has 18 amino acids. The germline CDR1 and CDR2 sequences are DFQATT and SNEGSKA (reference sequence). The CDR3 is CSARDPSNVGTKENEQFF. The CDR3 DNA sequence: TGCAGTGCTAGAGATCCGTCAAACGTCGGGACTAAAGAAAATGAGCAGTTCTTC.

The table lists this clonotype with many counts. The CDR3 DNA reads as TGTGCCAGCAGACACAGCGGGGGGATCTACGAGCAGTACTTC. Its translation: CASRHSGGIYEQYF. The chain recombines TRBV12-3 or TRBV12-4 with TRBJ2-7, with TRBD2 identical over 9 bases. This CDR3 spans 14 amino acids. The J segment lost 3 bases and the V segment lost 6 bases, leaving 6 bases of the junction unmatched.

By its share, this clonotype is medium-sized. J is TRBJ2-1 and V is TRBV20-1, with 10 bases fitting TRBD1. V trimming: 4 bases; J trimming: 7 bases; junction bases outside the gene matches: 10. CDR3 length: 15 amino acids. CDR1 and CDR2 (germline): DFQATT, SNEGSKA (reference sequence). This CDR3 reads CSATAGTGEINEQFF. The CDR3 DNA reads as TGCAGTGCTACAGCCGGGACAGGGGAAATAAATGAGCAGTTCTTC.